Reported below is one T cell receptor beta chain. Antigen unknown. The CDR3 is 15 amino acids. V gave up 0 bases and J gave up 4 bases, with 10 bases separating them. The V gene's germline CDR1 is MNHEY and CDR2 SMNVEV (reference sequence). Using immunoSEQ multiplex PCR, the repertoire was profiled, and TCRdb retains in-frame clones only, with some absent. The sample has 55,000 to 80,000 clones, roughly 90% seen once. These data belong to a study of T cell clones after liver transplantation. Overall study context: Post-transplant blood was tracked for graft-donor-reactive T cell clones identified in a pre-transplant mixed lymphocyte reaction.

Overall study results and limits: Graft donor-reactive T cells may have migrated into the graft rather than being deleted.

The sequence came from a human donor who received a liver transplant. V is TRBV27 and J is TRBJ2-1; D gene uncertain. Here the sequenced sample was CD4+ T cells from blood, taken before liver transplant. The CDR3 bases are TGTGCCAGCAGTTTATCTGTACCCACATACAATGAGCAGTTCTTC. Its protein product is CASSLSVPTYNEQFF.